This TCR beta chain stems from a study of human T cells and chemical hapten exposure. Background on the study: Researchers reported sensitizing an approximately 2 cm by approximately 2 cm upper inner arm skin site with 2% DPC. Readings were taken at 6 days from patch tests that had applied 0.01% DPC to the upper back.

In this sample, this clonotype turned up a few times. Its matching antigen is unknown. Time point denoted: patch test 3, about 24 weeks after DPC sensitization. Treatment: therapeutic diphenylcyclopropenone sensitization with weekly scalp DPC. Via MiXCR, TCRdb re-called the RACE reads, giving one row per CDR3 protein. The sample yields 100,000 to 150,000 distinct CDR3 sequences, around 11% seen once. V gave up 0 bases and J gave up 1 base, with 20 bases separating them. The CDR3 extends over 19 amino acids. Study conclusions and caveats: Versus controls, expanded TCRs had significantly more large CDR3 similarity clusters.

The sequence derives from a woman between 50 and 59 years old with alopecia areata. Some clones in this sample may be carry-over from other donors' samples. V usage is TRBV23-1 and J usage is TRBJ2-3, with unresolved D. TRBV23-1 is an ORF, with its function uncertain. Sequencing was performed on whole blood, taken in connection with sensitization to the hapten diphenylcyclopropenone (DPC). CDR3 DNA: TGCGCCAGCAGTCAATCCTGGAAAGAGACCAGCGCTGGCACAGATACGCAGTATTTT. Protein product: CASSQSWKETSAGTDTQYF.